The rows below give T cell receptor beta chains drawn from one sample of a study of T cell responses to AZD1222 COVID-19 vaccine. Repertoires were generated with immunoSEQ multiplex PCR, while TCRdb's copy carries only in-frame clones and drops some. The table includes 100,000 to 150,000 clones, over 90% detected once. The starting material was peripheral blood, obtained on day 0 of AZD1222 vaccination. Receptors originate from an adult in good health. Both conserved end residues are part of each CDR3. Fields, in order: J gene, V gene, clone size, D gene, CDR3 DNA, CDR3 protein. A D gene is named only where the DNA matches it firmly. Expanded clones are given a class, and other clones once, few, many or no size at all.

TRBJ2-1 TRBV27 . TRBD2 TGTGCCAGCAGTTTAACTGCGCCTAGCGGGAGCGAAGATGAGCAGTTCTTC CASSLTAPSGSEDEQFF
TRBJ1-3 TRBV7-8 . TRBD1 TGTGCCAGCAGCACCGGACAGGGGGCTTCTGGAAACACCATATATTTT CASSTGQGASGNTIYF
TRBJ1-1 TRBV11-3 . TRBD1 TGTGCCAGCAGCCCATCAGGACAGGGAGAGCTCGAAGCTTTCTTT CASSPSGQGELEAFF
TRBJ1-2 TRBV13 . . TGTGCCAGCAGCCGCCCGGAGGACTATGGCTACACCTTC CASSRPEDYGYTF
TRBJ1-5 TRBV5-6 . . TGTGCCAGCAGCTTGGGTGGGGGTCCCAATCAGCCCCAGCATTTT CASSLGGGPNQPQHF
TRBJ2-5 TRBV18 . TRBD1 TGTGCCAGCTCACCTACAGGGGTAGGAGAGACCCAGTACTTC CASSPTGVGETQYF
TRBJ2-7 TRBV7-9 . . TGTGCCAGCAGTTCGTTAGTCGGGCATAGCGCTGCCCACGAGCAGTACTTC CASSSLVGHSAAHEQYF
TRBJ1-1 TRBV4-1 . . TGCGCCAGCAGCCAAGAGGGATCTGCGAACACTGAAGCTTTCTTT CASSQEGSANTEAFF
TRBJ1-4 TRBV6-5 once . TGTGCCAGCAGCCATAATGAAAAACTGTTTTTT CASSHNEKLFF
TRBJ2-1 TRBV5-1 . TRBD2 TGCGCCAGCAGCTTGCAGCGGGAGGGCTACAATGAGCAGTTCTTC CASSLQREGYNEQFF
TRBJ1-6 TRBV5-6 . . TGTGCCAGCAGCTTGTACCTCCGGAGTAATAATTCACCCCTCCACTTT CASSLYLRSNNSPLHF
TRBJ1-1 TRBV10-1 . TRBD1 TGCGCCAGAAGGACAGGAAAGGCGGACACTGAAGCTTTCTTT CARRTGKADTEAFF
TRBJ1-1 TRBV6-5 . . TGTGCCAGCAGCATACGAGCAGGGAACACTGAAGCTTTCTTT CASSIRAGNTEAFF
TRBJ1-1 TRBV28 . . TGTGCCAGCAGTTGGGGGTGGACTGAAGCTTTCTTT CASSWGWTEAFF
TRBJ1-2 TRBV2 few . TGTGCCAGCAGTAGGGTCGACTACACCTTC CASSRVDYTF
TRBJ2-7 TRBV12-3/TRBV12-4 . . TGTGCCAGCAGTCGGGACGTCTCCTACGAGCAGTACTTC CASSRDVSYEQYF
TRBJ2-4 TRBV7-8 . TRBD2 TGTGCCAGCAGCAGGACTAGCGGGGGCGCCAAAAACATTCAGTACTTC CASSRTSGGAKNIQYF
TRBJ2-1 TRBV5-4 once . TGTGCCAGCAGCGGCGACAAAGGGGCTAAAAATGAGCAGTTCTTC CASSGDKGAKNEQFF
TRBJ2-4 TRBV5-1 . . TGCGCCAGCAGCTTGGGGGCCCGTACCAAAAACATTCAGTACTTC CASSLGARTKNIQYF
TRBJ1-2 TRBV12-3/TRBV12-4 . TRBD1 TGTGCCAGCAGGCAGGGGGCGTGGGGCTACACCTTC CASRQGAWGYTF
TRBJ2-3 TRBV10-2 . . TGCGCCAGCAGTGAAACCCTAGATACGCAGTATTTT CASSETLDTQYF
TRBJ2-5 TRBV28 . TRBD1 TGTGCCACCCAAGAAGACAGGGAAGAGACCCAGTACTTC CATQEDREETQYF
TRBJ1-6 TRBV12-3/TRBV12-4 . TRBD1 TGTGCCAGCAGTTTGTCAGGGGGTTCACCCCTCCACTTT CASSLSGGSPLHF
TRBJ1-3 TRBV19 . . TGTGCCAGTAGTACCGAACTGGGGCGAGGAAACACCATATATTTT CASSTELGRGNTIYF
TRBJ2-7 TRBV12-3/TRBV12-4 . . TGTGCCAGCAGTTTGACAGGATATTACGAGCAGTACTTC CASSLTGYYEQYF
TRBJ2-5 TRBV30 . TRBD1 TGTGCCTGGAATATCCACCGGGACAGGGGGCGGCGGTTGCTGGAGACCCAGTACTTC CAWNIHRDRGRRLLETQYF